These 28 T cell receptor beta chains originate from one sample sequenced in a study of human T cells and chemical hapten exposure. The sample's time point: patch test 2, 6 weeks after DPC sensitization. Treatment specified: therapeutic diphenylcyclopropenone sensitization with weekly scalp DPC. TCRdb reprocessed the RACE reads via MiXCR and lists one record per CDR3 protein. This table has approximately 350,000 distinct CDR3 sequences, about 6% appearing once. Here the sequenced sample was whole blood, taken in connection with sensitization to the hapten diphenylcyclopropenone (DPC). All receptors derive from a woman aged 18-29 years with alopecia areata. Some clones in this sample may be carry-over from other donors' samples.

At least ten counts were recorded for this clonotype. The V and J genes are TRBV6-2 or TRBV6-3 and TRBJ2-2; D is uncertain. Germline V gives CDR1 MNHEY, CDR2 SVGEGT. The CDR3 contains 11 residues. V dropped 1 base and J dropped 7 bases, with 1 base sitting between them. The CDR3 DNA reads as TGTGCCAGCAGTTACTTCGGGGAGCTGTTTTTT. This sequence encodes CASSYFGELFF.

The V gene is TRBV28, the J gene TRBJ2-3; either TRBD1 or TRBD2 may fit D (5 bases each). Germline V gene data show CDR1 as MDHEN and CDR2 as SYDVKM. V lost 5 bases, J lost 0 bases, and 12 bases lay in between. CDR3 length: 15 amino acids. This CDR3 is CASSPLGESTDTQYF. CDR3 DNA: TGTGCCAGCAGTCCATTGGGGGAGAGCACAGATACGCAGTATTTT.

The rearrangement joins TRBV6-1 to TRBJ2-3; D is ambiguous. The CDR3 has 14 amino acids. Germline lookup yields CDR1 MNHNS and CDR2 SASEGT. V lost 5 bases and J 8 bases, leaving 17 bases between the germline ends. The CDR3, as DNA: TGTGCCAGCAGTCCCCCCTTGTTACGATCTACGCAGTATTTT. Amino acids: CASSPPLLRSTQYF.

The CDR3 is CASSDLTGDDTEAFF. DNA of the CDR3: TGTGCCAGCAGCGATTTGACAGGGGATGACACTGAAGCTTTCTTT. The chain has TRBV9 and TRBJ1-1, with 8 bases lining up with TRBD1. This CDR3 has 15 amino acids. Trimming took 3 bases from V and 3 from J; bases not matched to a gene: 7. Looked up from germline, CDR1 is SGDLS and CDR2 is YYNGEE. Together with reference TRBV9 and TRBJ1-1, the CDR3 gives the full variable domain: DSGVTQTPKHLITATGQRVTLRCSPRSGDLSVYWYQQSLDQGLQFLIQYYNGEERAKGNILERFSAQQFPDLHSELNLSSLELGDSALYFCASSDLTGDDTEAFFGQGTRLTVV.

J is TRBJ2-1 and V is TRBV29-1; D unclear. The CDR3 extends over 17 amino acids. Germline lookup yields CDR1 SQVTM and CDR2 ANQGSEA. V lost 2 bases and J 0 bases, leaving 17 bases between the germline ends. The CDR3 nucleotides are TGCAGCGTTGAATCCCAAGGTGGGGTGAGCTCCTACAATGAGCAGTTCTTC. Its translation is CSVESQGGVSSYNEQFF.

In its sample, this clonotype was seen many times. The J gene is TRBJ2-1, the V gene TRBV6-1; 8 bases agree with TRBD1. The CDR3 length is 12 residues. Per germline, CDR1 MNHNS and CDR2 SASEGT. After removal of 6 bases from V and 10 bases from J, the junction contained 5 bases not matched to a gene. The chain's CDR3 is CASSRGQGEQFF. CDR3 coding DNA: TGTGCCAGCAGCCGCGGACAGGGCGAGCAGTTCTTC.

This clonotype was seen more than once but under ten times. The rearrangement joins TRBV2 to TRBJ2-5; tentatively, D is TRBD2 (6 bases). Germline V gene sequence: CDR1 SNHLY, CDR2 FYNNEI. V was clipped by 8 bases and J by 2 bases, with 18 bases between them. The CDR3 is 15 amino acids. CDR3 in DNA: TGTGCCAGCGAAGCCGCACAGGAGGGACAAGAGACCCAGTACTTC. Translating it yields CASEAAQEGQETQYF.

CDR3 region: CASSEGPLAGGSEQFF. The CDR3 region has the DNA TGTGCCAGCAGTGAGGGTCCACTAGCGGGGGGGAGTGAGCAGTTCTTC. This chain links TRBV2 with TRBJ2-1; TRBD2 aligns across 13 bases. The CDR3 is 16 residues long. The trim removed 3 bases at V and 9 bases at J, leaving 8 bases unmatched. CDR1 and CDR2 from the germline V gene are SNHLY and FYNNEI.

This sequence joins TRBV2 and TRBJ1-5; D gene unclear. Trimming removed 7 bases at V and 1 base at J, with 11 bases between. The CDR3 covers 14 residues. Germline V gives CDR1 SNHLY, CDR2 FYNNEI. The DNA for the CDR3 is TGTGCCAGCAACTCCGACGGGAGCAATCAGCCCCAGCATTTT. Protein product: CASNSDGSNQPQHF.

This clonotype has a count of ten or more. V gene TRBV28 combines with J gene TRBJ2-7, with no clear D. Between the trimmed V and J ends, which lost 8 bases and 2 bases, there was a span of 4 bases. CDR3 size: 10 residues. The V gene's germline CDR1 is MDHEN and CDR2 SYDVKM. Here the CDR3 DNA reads TGTGCCAGCGGGGCCTACGAGCAGTACTTC. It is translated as CASGAYEQYF.

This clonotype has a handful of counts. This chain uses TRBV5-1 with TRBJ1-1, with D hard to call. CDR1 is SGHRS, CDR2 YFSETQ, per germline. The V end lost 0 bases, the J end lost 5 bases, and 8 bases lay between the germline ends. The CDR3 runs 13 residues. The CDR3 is CASSLGVRTEAFF. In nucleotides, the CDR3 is TGCGCCAGCAGCTTGGGGGTTCGGACTGAAGCTTTCTTT.

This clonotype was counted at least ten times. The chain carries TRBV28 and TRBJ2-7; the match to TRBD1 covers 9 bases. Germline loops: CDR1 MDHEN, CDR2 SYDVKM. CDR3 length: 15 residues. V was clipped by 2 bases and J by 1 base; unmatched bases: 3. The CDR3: CASSLSGTGSYEQYF. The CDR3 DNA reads TGTGCCAGCAGTTTAAGTGGGACAGGGTCCTACGAGCAGTACTTC.

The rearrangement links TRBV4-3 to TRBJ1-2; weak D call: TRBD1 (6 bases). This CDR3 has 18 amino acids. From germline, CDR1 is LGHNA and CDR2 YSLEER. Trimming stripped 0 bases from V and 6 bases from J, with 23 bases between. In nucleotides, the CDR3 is TGCGCCAGCAGCCAAGAGACCCATACCACAGGGAATTGGGATGGCTACACCTTC. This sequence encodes CASSQETHTTGNWDGYTF.

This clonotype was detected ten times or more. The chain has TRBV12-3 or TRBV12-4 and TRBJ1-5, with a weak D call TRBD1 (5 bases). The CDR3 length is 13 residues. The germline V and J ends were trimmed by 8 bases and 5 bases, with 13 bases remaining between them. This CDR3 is CASRWEGYQPQHF. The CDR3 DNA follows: TGTGCCAGCCGCTGGGAGGGGTATCAGCCCCAGCATTTT.

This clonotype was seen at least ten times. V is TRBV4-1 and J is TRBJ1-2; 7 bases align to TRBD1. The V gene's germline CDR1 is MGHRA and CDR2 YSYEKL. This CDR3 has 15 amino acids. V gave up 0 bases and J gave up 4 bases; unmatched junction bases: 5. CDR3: CASSQDPTGIYGYTF. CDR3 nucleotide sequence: TGCGCCAGCAGCCAAGACCCGACAGGGATCTATGGCTACACCTTC.

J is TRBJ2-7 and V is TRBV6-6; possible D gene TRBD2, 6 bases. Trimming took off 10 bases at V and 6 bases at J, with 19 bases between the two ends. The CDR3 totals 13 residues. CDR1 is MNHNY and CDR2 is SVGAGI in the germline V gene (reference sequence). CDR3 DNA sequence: TGTGCCACTTCCCCAGGAGGGGACGGCGAGCAGTACTTC. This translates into CATSPGGDGEQYF.

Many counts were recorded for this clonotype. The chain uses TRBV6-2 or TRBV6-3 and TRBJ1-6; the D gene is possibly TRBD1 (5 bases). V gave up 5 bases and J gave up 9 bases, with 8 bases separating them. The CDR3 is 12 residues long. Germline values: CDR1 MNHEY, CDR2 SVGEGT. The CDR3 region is CASSAGSSPLHF. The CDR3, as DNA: TGTGCCAGCAGTGCAGGGAGTTCACCCCTCCACTTT.

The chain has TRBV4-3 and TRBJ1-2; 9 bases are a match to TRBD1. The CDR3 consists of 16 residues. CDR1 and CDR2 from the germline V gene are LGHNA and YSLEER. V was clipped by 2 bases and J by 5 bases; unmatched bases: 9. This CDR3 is CASSQLHRGLDYGYTF. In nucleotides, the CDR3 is TGCGCCAGCAGCCAACTCCACAGGGGGCTGGATTATGGCTACACCTTC.

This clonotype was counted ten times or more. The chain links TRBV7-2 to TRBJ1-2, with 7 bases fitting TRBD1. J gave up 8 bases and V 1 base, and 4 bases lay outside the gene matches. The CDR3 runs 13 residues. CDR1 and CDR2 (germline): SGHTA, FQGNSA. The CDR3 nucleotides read TGTGCCAGCAGCTTAGAGGGGGCGCGAGGCTACACCTTC. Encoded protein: CASSLEGARGYTF. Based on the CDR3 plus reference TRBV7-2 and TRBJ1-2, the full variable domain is GAGVSQSPSNKVTEKGKDVELRCDPISGHTALYWYRQSLGQGLEFLIYFQGNSAPDKSGLPSDRFSAERTGGSVSTLTIQRTQQEDSAVYLCASSLEGARGYTFGSGTRLTVV.

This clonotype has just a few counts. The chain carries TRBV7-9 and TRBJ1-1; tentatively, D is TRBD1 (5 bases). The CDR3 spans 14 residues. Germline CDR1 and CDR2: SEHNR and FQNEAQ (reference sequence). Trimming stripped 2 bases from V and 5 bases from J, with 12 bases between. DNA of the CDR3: TGTGCCAGCAGCTTATTATGGGGGGATACTGAAGCTTTCTTT. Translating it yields CASSLLWGDTEAFF.

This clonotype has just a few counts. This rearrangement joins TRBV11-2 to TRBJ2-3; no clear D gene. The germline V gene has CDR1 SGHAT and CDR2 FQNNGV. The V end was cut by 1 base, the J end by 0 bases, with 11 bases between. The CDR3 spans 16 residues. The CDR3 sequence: CASSLVSQASTDTQYF. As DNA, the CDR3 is TGTGCCAGCAGCTTAGTTAGCCAGGCGAGCACAGATACGCAGTATTTT.

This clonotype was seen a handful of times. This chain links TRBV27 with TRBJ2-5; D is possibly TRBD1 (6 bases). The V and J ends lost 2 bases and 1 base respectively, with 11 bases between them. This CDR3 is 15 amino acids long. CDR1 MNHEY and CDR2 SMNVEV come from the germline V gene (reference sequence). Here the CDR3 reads CASSLRDRFQETQYF. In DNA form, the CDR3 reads TGTGCCAGCAGTTTACGAGACAGGTTCCAAGAGACCCAGTACTTC.

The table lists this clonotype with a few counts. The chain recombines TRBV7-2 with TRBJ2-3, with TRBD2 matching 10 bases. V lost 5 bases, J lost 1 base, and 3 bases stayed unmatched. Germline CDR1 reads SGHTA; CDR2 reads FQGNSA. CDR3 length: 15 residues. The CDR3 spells CASSRTSGGTDTQYF. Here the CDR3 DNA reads TGTGCCAGCAGCCGTACTAGCGGGGGCACAGATACGCAGTATTTT.

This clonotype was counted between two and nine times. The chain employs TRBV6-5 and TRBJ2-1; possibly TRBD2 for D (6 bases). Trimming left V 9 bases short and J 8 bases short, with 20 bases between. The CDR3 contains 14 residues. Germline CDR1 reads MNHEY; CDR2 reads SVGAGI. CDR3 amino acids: CASYPGLPSDEQFF. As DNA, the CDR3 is TGTGCCAGTTACCCGGGACTCCCGTCGGATGAGCAGTTCTTC.

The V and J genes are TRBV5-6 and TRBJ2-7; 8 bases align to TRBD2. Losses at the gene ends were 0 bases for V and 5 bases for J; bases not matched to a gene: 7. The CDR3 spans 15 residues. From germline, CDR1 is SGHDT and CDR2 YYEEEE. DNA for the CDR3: TGTGCCAGCAGCTTGGCGGGGGGGACTGTTAACGAGCAGTACTTC. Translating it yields CASSLAGGTVNEQYF.

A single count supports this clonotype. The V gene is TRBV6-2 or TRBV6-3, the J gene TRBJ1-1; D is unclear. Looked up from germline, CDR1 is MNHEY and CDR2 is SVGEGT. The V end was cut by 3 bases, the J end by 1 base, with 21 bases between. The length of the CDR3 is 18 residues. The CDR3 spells CASSYILSFLRGNTEAFF. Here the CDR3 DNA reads TGTGCCAGCAGTTATATCTTAAGTTTCCTACGGGGGAACACTGAAGCTTTCTTT.

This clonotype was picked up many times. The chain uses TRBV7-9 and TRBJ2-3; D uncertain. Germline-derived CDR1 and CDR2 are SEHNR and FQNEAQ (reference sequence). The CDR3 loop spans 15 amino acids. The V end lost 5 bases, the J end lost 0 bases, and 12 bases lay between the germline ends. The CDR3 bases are TGTGCCAGCAGCGCTCTAGAGTTGAGCACAGATACGCAGTATTTT. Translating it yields CASSALELSTDTQYF.

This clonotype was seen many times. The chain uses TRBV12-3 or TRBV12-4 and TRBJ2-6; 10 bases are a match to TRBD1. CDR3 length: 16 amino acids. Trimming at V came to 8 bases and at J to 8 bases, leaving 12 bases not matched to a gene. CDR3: CASAGGQGLMTNVLTF. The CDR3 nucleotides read TGTGCCAGCGCTGGGGGACAGGGGTTAATGACCAACGTCCTGACTTTC.